This TCR beta chain was sequenced in a study of blood T cell repertoires in COVID-19. Looking at the study overall: Acute and convalescent COVID-19 samples came from the United States, Italy and Spain. From T cells, B-cell-depleted T cells, or PBMCs came the material, which was cDNA or gDNA.

The CDR3 loop spans 14 amino acids. Germline assignment: CDR1 LNHDA and CDR2 SQIVND (reference sequence). The V end lost 3 bases, the J end lost 5 bases, and 13 bases lay between the germline ends. A few counts support this clone. Original processing notes: Using reference gene primer amplification, nucleated cell counts were estimated. Some clones are missing from TCRdb's copy, which holds only in-frame ones; the method was immunoSEQ multiplex PCR. Clone size and V and J calls were adopted from that table, with D and trimming inferred from the DNA. In the table there are approximately 250,000 clones, 85% of which are singletons.

This chain connects TRBV19 to TRBJ1-1; D is perhaps TRBD1 (6 bases). The clonotype originates from a man in his fifties or sixties with COVID-19, enrolled during active disease. Input material: peripheral blood. DNA for the CDR3: TGTGCCAGTAGTATGAGGCAGGGGAGAACTGAAGCTTTCTTT. Translating gives CASSMRQGRTEAFF.